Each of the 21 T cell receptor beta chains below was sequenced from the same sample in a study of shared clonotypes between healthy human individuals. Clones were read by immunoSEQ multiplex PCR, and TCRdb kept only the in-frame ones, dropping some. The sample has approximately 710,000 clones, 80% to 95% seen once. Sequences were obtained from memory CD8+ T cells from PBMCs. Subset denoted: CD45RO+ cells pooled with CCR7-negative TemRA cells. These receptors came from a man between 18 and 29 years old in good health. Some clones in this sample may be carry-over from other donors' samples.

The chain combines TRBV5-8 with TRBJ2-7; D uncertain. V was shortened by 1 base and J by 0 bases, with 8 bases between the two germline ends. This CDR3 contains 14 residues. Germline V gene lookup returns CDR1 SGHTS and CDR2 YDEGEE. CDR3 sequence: CASSLWGSSYEQYF. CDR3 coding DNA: TGTGCCAGCAGCTTGTGGGGTAGCTCCTACGAGCAGTACTTC.

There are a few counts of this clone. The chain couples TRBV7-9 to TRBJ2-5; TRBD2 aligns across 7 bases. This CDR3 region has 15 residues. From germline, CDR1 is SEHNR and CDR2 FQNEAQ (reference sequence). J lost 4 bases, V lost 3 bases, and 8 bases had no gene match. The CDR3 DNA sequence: TGTGCCAGCAGCTTCCGGGAGGCGCGGAGAGAGACCCAGTACTTC. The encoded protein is CASSFREARRETQYF.

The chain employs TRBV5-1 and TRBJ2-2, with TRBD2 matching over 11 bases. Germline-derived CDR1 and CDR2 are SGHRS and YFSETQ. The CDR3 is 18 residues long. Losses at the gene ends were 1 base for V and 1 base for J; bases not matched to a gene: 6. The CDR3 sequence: CASSLFSGRVQNTGELFF. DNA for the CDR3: TGCGCCAGCAGCTTGTTTAGCGGGAGGGTGCAGAACACCGGGGAGCTGTTTTTT.

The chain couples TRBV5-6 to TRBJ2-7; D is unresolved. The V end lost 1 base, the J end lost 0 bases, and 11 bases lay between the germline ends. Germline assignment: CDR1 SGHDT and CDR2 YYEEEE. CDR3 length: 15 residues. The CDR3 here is CASSLTATGSYEQYF. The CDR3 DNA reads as TGTGCCAGCAGCTTGACCGCAACGGGCTCCTACGAGCAGTACTTC.

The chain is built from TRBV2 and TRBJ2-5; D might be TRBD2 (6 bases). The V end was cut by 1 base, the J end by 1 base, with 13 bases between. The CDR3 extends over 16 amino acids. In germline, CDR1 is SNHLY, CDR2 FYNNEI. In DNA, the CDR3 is TGTGCCAGCAGTGAAGTGGGGGGTATTCTCCAAGAGACCCAGTACTTC. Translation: CASSEVGGILQETQYF.

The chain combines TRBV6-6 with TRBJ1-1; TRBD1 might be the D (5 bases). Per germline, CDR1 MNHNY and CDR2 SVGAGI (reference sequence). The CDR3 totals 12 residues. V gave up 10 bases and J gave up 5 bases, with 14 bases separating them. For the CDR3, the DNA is TGTGCCACCACCGGGGCACCGACTGAAGCTTTCTTT. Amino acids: CATTGAPTEAFF.

The CDR3 region is CASSSGRGRTGELFF. As DNA, the CDR3 is TGTGCCAGCAGTTCTGGCAGGGGGAGGACCGGGGAGCTGTTTTTT. This chain links TRBV28 with TRBJ2-2; TRBD1 is a possible D gene (7 bases). The ends were cut back, 4 bases at V and 5 bases at J, with 14 bases in the middle. CDR1 and CDR2 (germline): MDHEN, SYDVKM. The CDR3 is 15 residues long.

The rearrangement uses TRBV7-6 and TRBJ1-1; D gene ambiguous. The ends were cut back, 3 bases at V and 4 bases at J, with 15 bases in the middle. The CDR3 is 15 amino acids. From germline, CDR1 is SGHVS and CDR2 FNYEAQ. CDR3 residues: CASSFATSPPTEAFF. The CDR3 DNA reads TGTGCCAGCAGCTTTGCGACATCCCCTCCCACTGAAGCTTTCTTT.

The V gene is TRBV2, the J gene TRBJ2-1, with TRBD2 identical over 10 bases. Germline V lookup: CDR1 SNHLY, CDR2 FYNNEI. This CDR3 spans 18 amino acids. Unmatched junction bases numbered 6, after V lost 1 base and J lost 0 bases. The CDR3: CASSEVGLASSSYNEQFF. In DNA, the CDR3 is TGTGCCAGCAGTGAAGTGGGACTAGCGTCAAGCTCCTACAATGAGCAGTTCTTC.

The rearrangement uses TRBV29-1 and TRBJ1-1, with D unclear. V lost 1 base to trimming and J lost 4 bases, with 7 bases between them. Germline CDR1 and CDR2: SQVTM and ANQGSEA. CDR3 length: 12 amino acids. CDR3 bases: TGCAGCGTTGAAGCTAGAGGCACTGAAGCTTTCTTT. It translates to CSVEARGTEAFF.

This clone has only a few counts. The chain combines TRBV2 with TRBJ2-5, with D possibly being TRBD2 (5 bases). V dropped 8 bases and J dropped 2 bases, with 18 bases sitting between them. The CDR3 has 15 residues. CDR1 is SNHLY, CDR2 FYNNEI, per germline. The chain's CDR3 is CASLGASGEQETQYF. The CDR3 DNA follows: TGTGCCAGCCTGGGAGCAAGCGGCGAACAAGAGACCCAGTACTTC.

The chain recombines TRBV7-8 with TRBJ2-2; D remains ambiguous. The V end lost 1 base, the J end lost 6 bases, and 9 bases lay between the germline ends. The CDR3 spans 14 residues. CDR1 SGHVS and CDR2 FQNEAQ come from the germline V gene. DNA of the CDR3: TGTGCCAGCAGCTTAGACTCGCTCCCCGGGGAGCTGTTTTTT. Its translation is CASSLDSLPGELFF.

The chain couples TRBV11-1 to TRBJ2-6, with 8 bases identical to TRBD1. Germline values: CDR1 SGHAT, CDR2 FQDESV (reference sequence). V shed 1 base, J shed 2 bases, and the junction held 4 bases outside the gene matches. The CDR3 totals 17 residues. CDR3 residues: CASSLGTGGTGANVLTF. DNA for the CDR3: TGTGCCAGCAGCTTAGGAACAGGGGGTACTGGGGCCAACGTCCTGACTTTC.

The DNA for the CDR3 is TGTGCCAGCTTGAGATCGATGAACACTGAAGCTTTCTTT. It encodes CASLRSMNTEAFF. The V gene is TRBV6-6, the J gene TRBJ1-1, with no clear D. The germline CDR1 and CDR2 sequences are MNHNY and SVGAGI (reference sequence). The CDR3 sequence is 13 residues long. Trimming pared 8 bases from V and 0 bases from J, leaving 10 bases between.

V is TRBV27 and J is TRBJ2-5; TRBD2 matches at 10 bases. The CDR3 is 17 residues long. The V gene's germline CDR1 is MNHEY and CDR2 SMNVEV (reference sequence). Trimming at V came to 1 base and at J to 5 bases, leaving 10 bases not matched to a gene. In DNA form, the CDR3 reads TGTGCCAGCAGTTTATTATCGCTAGCGGGAGTGAAGGAGACCCAGTACTTC. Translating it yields CASSLLSLAGVKETQYF.

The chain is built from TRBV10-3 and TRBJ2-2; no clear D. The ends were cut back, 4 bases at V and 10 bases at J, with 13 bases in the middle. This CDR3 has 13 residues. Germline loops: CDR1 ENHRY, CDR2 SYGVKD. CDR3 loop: CAISGPLEEELFF. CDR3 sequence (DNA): TGTGCCATCAGTGGGCCATTAGAAGAGGAGCTGTTTTTT.

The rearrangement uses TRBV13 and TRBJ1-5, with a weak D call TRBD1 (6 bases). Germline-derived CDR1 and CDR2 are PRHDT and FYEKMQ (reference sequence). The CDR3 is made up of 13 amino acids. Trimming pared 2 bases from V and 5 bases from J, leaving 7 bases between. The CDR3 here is CASSLRGDQPQHF. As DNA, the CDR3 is TGTGCCAGCAGCTTAAGGGGGGATCAGCCCCAGCATTTT.

The DNA for the CDR3 is TGTGCCAGCAGCTACGGACAGGGCGCTGGTGGCTATGGCTACACCTTC. Translation gives CASSYGQGAGGYGYTF. V gene TRBV27 combines with J gene TRBJ1-2, with 8 bases fitting TRBD1. Trimming at V came to 6 bases and at J to 4 bases, leaving 13 bases not matched to a gene. CDR1 MNHEY and CDR2 SMNVEV come from the germline V gene (reference sequence). CDR3 length equals 16 residues.

The CDR3: CASSTGTGNDEQYF. Here the CDR3 DNA reads TGTGCCAGCAGTACCGGGACAGGGAACGACGAGCAGTACTTC. The chain employs TRBV6-1 and TRBJ2-7; TRBD1 matches at 9 bases. In germline, CDR1 is MNHNS, CDR2 SASEGT. The J segment lost 5 bases and the V segment lost 5 bases, leaving 7 bases of the junction unmatched. This CDR3 is built from 14 residues.

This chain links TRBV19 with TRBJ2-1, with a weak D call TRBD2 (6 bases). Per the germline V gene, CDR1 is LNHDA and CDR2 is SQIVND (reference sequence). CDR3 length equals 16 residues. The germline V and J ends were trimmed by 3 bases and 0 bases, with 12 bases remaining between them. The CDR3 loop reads CASSMSGGSSYNEQFF. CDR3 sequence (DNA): TGTGCCAGTAGTATGTCCGGGGGAAGCTCCTACAATGAGCAGTTCTTC.

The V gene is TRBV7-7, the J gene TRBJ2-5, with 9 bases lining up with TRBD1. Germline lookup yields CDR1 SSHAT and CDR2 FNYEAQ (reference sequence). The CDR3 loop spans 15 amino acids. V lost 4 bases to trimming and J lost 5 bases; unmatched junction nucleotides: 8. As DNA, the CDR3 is TGTGCCAGCAGCTCTGGGACAGGGTCCGGCGAGACCCAGTACTTC. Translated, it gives CASSSGTGSGETQYF.